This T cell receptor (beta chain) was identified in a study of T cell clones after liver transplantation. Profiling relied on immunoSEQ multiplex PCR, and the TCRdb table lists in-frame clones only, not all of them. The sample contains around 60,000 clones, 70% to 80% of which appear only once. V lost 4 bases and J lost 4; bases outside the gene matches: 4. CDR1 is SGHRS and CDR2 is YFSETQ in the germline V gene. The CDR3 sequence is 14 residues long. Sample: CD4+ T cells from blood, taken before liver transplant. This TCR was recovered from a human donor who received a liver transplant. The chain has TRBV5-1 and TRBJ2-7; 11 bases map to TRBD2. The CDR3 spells CASSETSGVYEQYF. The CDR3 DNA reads TGCGCCAGCAGCGAGACTAGCGGGGTGTACGAGCAGTACTTC.